Each of the 5 T cell receptor beta chains below was sequenced from the same sample in a study of blood T cell repertoires in COVID-19. Sequencing was performed with immunoSEQ multiplex PCR; in TCRdb, only in-frame clones are kept and a portion is missing. The sample lists about 160,000 clones, less than 90% occurring once. Source material: PBMCs or T cells enriched from blood (not recorded which). These receptors all stem from a woman in her fifties or sixties who had recovered from COVID-19.

This clone showed up just once. V and J are TRBV19 and TRBJ2-7; 10 bases agree with TRBD2. Losses at the gene ends were 4 bases for V and 3 bases for J; bases not matched to a gene: 6. The CDR3 contains 15 residues. Per germline, CDR1 LNHDA and CDR2 SQIVND (reference sequence). CDR3: CASSRTSGINYEQYF. CDR3 DNA sequence: TGTGCCAGTAGTAGAACTAGCGGGATTAACTACGAGCAGTACTTC.

This chain connects TRBV5-6 to TRBJ1-2; TRBD1 aligns across 8 bases. V gave up 3 bases and J gave up 8 bases; unmatched junction bases: 15. The CDR3 spans 16 residues. Germline V gene lookup returns CDR1 SGHDT and CDR2 YYEEEE. CDR3 DNA sequence: TGTGCCAGCAGCTGGCGCGACCCAGGGGGCGCACAGGGCTACACCTTC. This encodes CASSWRDPGGAQGYTF.

The rearrangement joins TRBV4-2 to TRBJ1-1, with D possibly TRBD1 on 5 matching bases. This CDR3 is built from 17 residues. Germline assignment: CDR1 LGHNA and CDR2 YNFKEQ. The V end was cut by 2 bases, the J end by 3 bases, with 19 bases between. CDR3 nucleotide sequence: TGTGCCAGCAGCCAAAATTCCCGGGGGGTGTATGACACTGAAGCTTTCTTT. Its protein product is CASSQNSRGVYDTEAFF.

The chain has TRBV2 and TRBJ1-5, with 8 bases fitting TRBD1. The CDR3 is made up of 14 amino acids. Looked up from germline, CDR1 is SNHLY and CDR2 is FYNNEI. The J segment lost 0 bases and the V segment lost 7 bases, leaving 2 bases of the junction unmatched. CDR3 nucleotides: TGTGCCAGCATGGGGACAGGTAGCAATCAGCCCCAGCATTTT. Amino acid sequence: CASMGTGSNQPQHF.

The chain links TRBV7-9 to TRBJ1-1, with D perhaps matching TRBD1 (6 bases). Germline V gene data show CDR1 as SEHNR and CDR2 as FQNEAQ (reference sequence). The CDR3 covers 14 residues. The V end was cut by 5 bases, the J end by 12 bases, with 22 bases between. For the CDR3, the DNA is TGTGCCAGCAGCCCCCTACAGGGAGTTTCGAGTTCTTTCTTT. Its protein is CASSPLQGVSSSFF.